Given below is one T cell receptor beta chain in context. This clone appeared once. Its target antigen remains unknown. Base qualities were left out, and no much larger clone turns up one base away. The cohort comprised more than 550 healthy bone marrow donors. At the time of sampling, all cohort members were nominally healthy, though unrecorded immune exposures were likely present. CMV serostatus was recorded as positive for roughly 290 and negative for 352 of the 666 cohort members, whereas no CMV serostatus was recorded for the donor in question. A peripheral blood sample was collected from each donor, and TCR beta sequencing was performed on peripheral blood mononuclear cells. The Qiagen DNeasy Blood Extraction Kit was used to extract genomic DNA from the blood cell samples. The sample belongs to a study of cytomegalovirus exposure and HLA in healthy donors (dated by TCRdb to about 2017). Regarding the research as a whole: An earlier analysis of approximately 640 of the donors reported 250 to 300 Gb of sequence data and some 100 million unique TCR beta sequences from 150 million to 200 million T cells. An early release that covered about 600 HLA-typed donors contained approximately 300 gigabases of sequencing data and 65 million to 100 million unique TCR sequences. Of the 398 genotyped donors, over 65% fell in the genetic ancestry cluster associated with self-reported Caucasian donors. The study aimed to test whether signatures of past pathogen exposure could be identified by cataloging public T cell receptors. The study profiled the T cell repertoires of about 720 subjects by immunosequencing and related them to cytomegalovirus serostatus. In addition to the first cohort of approximately 650 subjects, a separate validation cohort of over 90 different subjects was used. To predict cytomegalovirus infection status, the study brought together high-throughput TCR immunosequencing, statistical association of individual TCRs with disease status, and machine learning. A later analysis re-analyzed previously published TCR beta repertoires from 666 donors and added high-resolution HLA genotyping to study TCR occurrence patterns. In the later analysis, no new phenotypic data were used to find candidate immune exposures; instead, reliance was placed on TCR beta sequences and their occurrence across donors. An earlier analysis of 450 to 750 of the donors used high-throughput TCR beta sequencing to judge whether each TCR beta V gene segment behaved as functional or pseudogenic. Alongside the repertoire data, information on donor age, sex, ethnicity and CMV serostatus was compiled. A later genetic analysis used genome-wide SNP genotypes for about 60% of the 666 donors, treating that subset as a discovery cohort. All discovery cohort repertoires had been generated using a single sequencing platform. Both class I and class II loci were covered by HLA typing, at four-digit resolution. Typing coverage varied by locus: about 620-640 donors for A, B, C, DRB1 and DQB1; 500 to 550 for DQA1; over 600 for DPA1; approximately 490 for DPB1. Four to six DR-DQ haplotypes were handled as single units for association and clustering, since linkage in the cohort was strong. Among about 360 genotyped donors of the cohort, an average of around 240,000 unique TCR beta nucleotide sequences were sequenced per donor, around a sixth of them non-productive. Findings and caveats that apply to the study as a whole: It was suggested by the authors that the approach could potentially be generalized to other disease states and immunological phenotypes. Most CMV-associated TCR beta chains appeared to be HLA-restricted in a later analysis, and the HLA associations seemed to be driven largely by CMV exposure. In vitro tests confirmed that a few of the cytomegalovirus-associated TCR beta chains recognize cytomegalovirus antigens. Correlated functional status among segregating V segments might be attributable to linkage disequilibrium, but an unknown experimental factor could not be ruled out. Presence/absence analyses assumed roughly uniform sequencing depth across donors, an assumption that may not hold. A further reported finding was that TCR beta sequences accurately predicted the HLA-A and HLA-B alleles for most subjects in the first cohort. A later analysis reported that several top co-occurrence clusters appeared linked to parvovirus B19, influenza, CMV and Epstein-Barr virus. An earlier analysis of some 560 of the donors showed that most TCR beta V segments appeared in productive rearrangements either about 90% or about 30% of the time, which broadly matched IMGT annotations. In a later analysis, the rate of TCR association differed among HLA loci, with DRB1 alleles having the most associated TCRs and HLA-C alleles having the fewest. At a false discovery rate of 0.05, a later analysis linked fewer than 20,000 TCR beta sequences to specific HLA alleles. The study listed 150 to 200 TCR beta chains as associated with cytomegalovirus. The classifier was reported to diagnose cytomegalovirus status with high specificity and sensitivity in both the original and validation cohorts. HLA typing was unavailable for some donors at each locus, so association tests used only the typed subset. In a later analysis, HLA-associated TCR beta chains were found to be more clonally expanded and to have lower generation probabilities than equally common non-associated chains. Most TCR sequences were seen in very few donors, while some public TCRs were found in many individuals. Only TCR beta chains were sequenced in this cohort, and the absence of alpha or paired-chain data limited detectable features. When HLA alleles, especially DR and DQ, strongly co-occurred, TCR associations were difficult to assign to individual alleles. A group of highly shared sequence variants was considered likely to be a technical artifact of the sequencing pipeline. In a later genetic analysis, a missense DCLRE1C variant was associated with V-gene and J-gene trimming of TCR beta chains, and the association was replicated in an independent cohort. Because counts were too low, around 18 rarely observed V segments, including chromosome 9 orphons, were left out of the earlier analysis of 587 of the donors. According to a later genetic analysis, donors in an Asian-associated ancestry cluster had fewer N-insertions in productive TCRs than the roughly 660-donor mean. CMV serostatus was the only immune exposure information available for the cohort. Some IMGT-functional V segments, including TRBV6-2 and TRBV6-3, could not be distinguished by the 87-base-pair reads and were therefore excluded.

V is pruned by 5 bases and J by 0 bases, leaving 10 bases of the junction without a gene match. The germline V gene supplies CDR1 SGHAT and CDR2 FQNNGV. From the cysteine up to the phenylalanine, the CDR3 has a length of 18 residues. Here the CDR3 DNA is all that survives: 54 bases in frame from base 1. Libraries were prepared through the immunoSEQ multiplex PCR assay. The multiplex PCR relied on a mix of 60 forward primers for TCR Vbeta segments and 13 reverse primers for TCR Jbeta segments. Amplification of the CDR3 region of rearranged TCR beta genes was performed with a multiplex PCR assay on genomic DNA. The amplified TCR beta libraries were sequenced on the Illumina HiSeq System as 87-base-pair reads. As for how the authors treated the data: A later analysis counted approximately 76 million unique TCR beta chains across the 650 to 800 repertoires, and roughly 11 million of these chains were shared by at least two donors. Raw reads were error-corrected and collapsed into unique sequences by a nearest-neighbor algorithm in which closely related sequences were merged to remove PCR and sequencing errors. CDR3 sequences were aligned to IMGT reference sequences to assign V, D and J gene segments. For a sequence to be retained, a match of at least six nucleotides to both a V gene segment and a J gene segment was required. A rearrangement was called productive if the CDR3 had no stop codons and remained in frame with V and J, and every other rearrangement was called non-productive. CDR3 was defined by IMGT convention, running from the second conserved V-encoded cysteine to the conserved J-encoded phenylalanine. Sequences without an unambiguous match to a single V gene segment were excluded from the earlier analysis of a few hundred of the donors. In an earlier analysis of about 590 of the donors, a V segment was called functional when productive rearrangements were above 56.7%, and segregating when the standard deviation between donors exceeded 5%. To diagnose cytomegalovirus status from the catalog of TCR beta chain sequences, a statistical classification framework was built. V and J gene assignment, in a later analysis, came from comparing TCR nucleotide sequences with IMGT/GENE-DB human TR gene sequences. The TCRdist pipeline was used in a later analysis to assign CDR3 sequences and most-parsimonious VDJ recombination scenarios. In a later analysis, each TCR beta chain was defined by its CDR3 amino acid sequence together with its V-gene family, and reads without a unique V-gene family were excluded. To address suspected cross-contamination and a sequencing artifact, a later analysis removed a few hundred highly shared, low-generation-probability nucleotide sequences. For each public chain, a later analysis derived a clonal expansion index from normalized ranks of inferred template counts within each repertoire. A later analysis computed generation probabilities with a VDJ recombination model fitted to out-of-frame rearrangements, and checked the results against IGoR. In a later analysis, hypergeometric tests were used to score TCR-TCR, TCR-HLA and TCR-CMV co-occurrence, with a repertoire-size bias correction applied to TCR pairs. A later analysis estimated false discovery rates by permuting HLA or CMV assignments 20 times. In a later analysis, co-occurring TCRs were grouped using DBSCAN, with TCRdist sequence similarity added in when clustering inside HLA-allele-positive subsets. Repertoires with fewer than 30,000 or more than 120,000 public chains, plus five repertoires with anomalous nucleotide sharing, were excluded from co-occurrence clustering. Held by TCRdb, this immuneACCESS table contains in-frame sequences only and omits some clones. Under half of the omission traces to an unresolved V gene where checked; the cause of the rest is unknown. For V, J and clone size, that table is used; D and trimming come from the DNA. The sample table holds approximately 91,000 clones, of which roughly four fifths were seen once. Together, the top ten hold 10% of the sample.

The rearranged segments are TRBV11-2 and TRBJ2-6; 7 middle bases align to TRBD1. The specimen sequenced was PBMCs. The clonotype comes from a human donor in good health. CDR3 reads: CASSVTGTVHSGANVLTF. In nucleotide form, the sequence is TGTGCCAGCAGCGTTACCGGGACAGTACACTCTGGGGCCAACGTCCTGACTTTC.